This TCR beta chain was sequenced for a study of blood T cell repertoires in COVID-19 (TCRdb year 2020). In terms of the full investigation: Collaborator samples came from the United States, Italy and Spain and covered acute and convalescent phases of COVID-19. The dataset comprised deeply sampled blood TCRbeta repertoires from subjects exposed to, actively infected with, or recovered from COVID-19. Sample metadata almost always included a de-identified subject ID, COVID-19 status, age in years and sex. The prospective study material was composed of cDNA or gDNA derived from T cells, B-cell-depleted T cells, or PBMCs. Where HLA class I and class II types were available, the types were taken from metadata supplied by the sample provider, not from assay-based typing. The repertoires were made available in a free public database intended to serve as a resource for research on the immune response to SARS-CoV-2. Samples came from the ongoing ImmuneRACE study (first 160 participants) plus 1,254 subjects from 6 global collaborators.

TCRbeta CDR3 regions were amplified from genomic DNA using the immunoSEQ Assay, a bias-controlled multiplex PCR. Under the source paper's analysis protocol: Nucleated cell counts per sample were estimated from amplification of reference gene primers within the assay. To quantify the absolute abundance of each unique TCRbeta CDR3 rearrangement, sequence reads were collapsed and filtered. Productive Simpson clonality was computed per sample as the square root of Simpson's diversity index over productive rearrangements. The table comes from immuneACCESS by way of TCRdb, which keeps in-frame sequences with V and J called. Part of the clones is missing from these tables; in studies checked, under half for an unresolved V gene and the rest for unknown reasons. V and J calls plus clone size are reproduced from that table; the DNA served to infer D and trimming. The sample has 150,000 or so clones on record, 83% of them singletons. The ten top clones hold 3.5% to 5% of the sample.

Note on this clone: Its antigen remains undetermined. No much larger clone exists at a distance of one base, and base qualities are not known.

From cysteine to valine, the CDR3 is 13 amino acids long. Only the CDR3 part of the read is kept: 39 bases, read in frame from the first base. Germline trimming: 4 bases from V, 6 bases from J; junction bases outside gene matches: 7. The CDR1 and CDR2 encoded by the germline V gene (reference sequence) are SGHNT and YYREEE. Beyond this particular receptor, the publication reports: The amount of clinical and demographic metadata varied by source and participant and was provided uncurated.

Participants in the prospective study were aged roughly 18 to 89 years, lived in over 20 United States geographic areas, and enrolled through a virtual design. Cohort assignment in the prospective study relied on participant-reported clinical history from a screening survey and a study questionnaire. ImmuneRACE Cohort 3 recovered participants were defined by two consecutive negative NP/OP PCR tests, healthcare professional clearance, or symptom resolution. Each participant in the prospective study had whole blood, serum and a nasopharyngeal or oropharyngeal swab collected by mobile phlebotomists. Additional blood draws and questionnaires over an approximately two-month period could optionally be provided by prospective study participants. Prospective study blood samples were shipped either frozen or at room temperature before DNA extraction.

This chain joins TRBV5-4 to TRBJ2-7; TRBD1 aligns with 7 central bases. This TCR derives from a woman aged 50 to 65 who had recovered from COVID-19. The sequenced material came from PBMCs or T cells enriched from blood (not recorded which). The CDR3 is CASSTGQAAEQYV. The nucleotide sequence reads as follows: TGTGCCAGCAGCACAGGACAGGCCGCCGAGCAGTACGTC.